This T cell receptor beta chain was captured in a study of technical replicates of blood from a handful of donors. The table lists this clone with a count of one. The method was immunoSEQ multiplex PCR; TCRdb's version includes in-frame clones alone and lacks a portion of them. This sample carries 80,000 or so clones, under 97% of them seen once, and the ten largest clones take under 0.4%. This CDR3 is 15 amino acids long. Germline values: CDR1 SGDLS, CDR2 YYNGEE. Trimming took 0 bases from V and 8 from J; bases not matched to a gene: 7. The J gene is TRBJ1-2, the V gene TRBV9; 10 positions match TRBD1. The clonotype was recovered from a human donor in good health. Sequencing was carried out using T cells isolated from PBMCs. CDR3: CASSVAVGTGDGYTF. The CDR3 DNA reads as TGTGCCAGCAGCGTAGCCGTGGGGACAGGGGACGGCTACACCTTC.